Listed here are 22 T cell receptor beta chains from one sample, sequenced in a study of OX40 agonist ivuxolimab in advanced cancers. Data came from immunoSEQ multiplex PCR; TCRdb stores just in-frame clones and leaves some out. The sample lists 65,000 to 70,000 clones, around 86% seen once, with 0.38% in the top ten. The source material was CD4+ or CD8+ T cells sorted from blood, sampled in a trial of the OX40 agonist ivuxolimab. The source is an adult with an advanced solid tumor such as melanoma, head and neck, liver or kidney cancer.

The CDR3 spells CASSLDPGATYNEQFF. The CDR3 nucleotides are TGCGCCAGCAGCTTGGATCCGGGGGCGACCTACAATGAGCAGTTCTTC. The chain couples TRBV5-1 to TRBJ2-1; D is possibly TRBD1 or TRBD2 (6 bases each). This CDR3 has 16 amino acids. CDR1 and CDR2 from the germline V gene are SGHRS and YFSETQ. Trimming took off 0 bases at V and 2 bases at J, with 12 bases between the two ends.

This clone was observed many times. The CDR3 nucleotides read TGTGCTAGTGGTTTGGTACGAAGGGGGGCCTACGAGCAGTACTTC. Translating gives CASGLVRRGAYEQYF. The chain couples TRBV12-5 to TRBJ2-7, with D perhaps matching TRBD1 or TRBD2 (6 bases each). The length of the CDR3 is 15 residues. CDR1 and CDR2 (germline): LGHNT, FRNRAP. The V end was cut by 0 bases, the J end by 2 bases, with 11 bases between.

The count of this clone is one. Other DNA sequences in the same sample also yield this CDR3. V is TRBV18 and J is TRBJ2-7; 8 bases agree with TRBD1. The CDR3 has 15 amino acids. From germline, CDR1 is KGHSH and CDR2 LQKENI. Losses at the gene ends were 6 bases for V and 4 bases for J; bases not matched to a gene: 11. The CDR3 coding sequence is TGTGCCAGCTCCCCAGGGACAGGTTCTATGTACGAGCAGTACTTC. Translated: CASSPGTGSMYEQYF. The whole variable domain, filled in from reference TRBV18 and TRBJ2-7, reads NAGVMQNPRHLVRRRGQEARLRCSPMKGHSHVYWYRQLPEEGLKFMVYLQKENIIDESGMPKERFSAEFPKEGPSILRIQQVVRGDSAAYFCASSPGTGSMYEQYFGPGTRLTVT.

This clone was detected only once. The rearrangement links TRBV7-8 to TRBJ1-1; perhaps TRBD1 as D (6 bases). With 0 bases removed from V and 4 bases from J, the gap between germline ends came to 12 bases. Germline loops: CDR1 SGHVS, CDR2 FQNEAQ. The CDR3 is made up of 15 amino acids. The CDR3 region is CASSLAPGVGTEAFF. CDR3 coding DNA: TGTGCCAGCAGCTTAGCGCCAGGGGTGGGCACTGAAGCTTTCTTT.

The genes are TRBV7-2 and TRBJ1-5; TRBD1 agrees at 8 bases. This CDR3 region has 14 residues. J lost 6 bases, V lost 3 bases, and 4 bases had no gene match. Per the germline V gene, CDR1 is SGHTA and CDR2 is FQGNSA. This CDR3 reads CASSLRQGAQPQHF. CDR3 bases: TGTGCCAGCAGCTTGAGGCAGGGGGCTCAGCCCCAGCATTTT.

This chain joins TRBV19 and TRBJ1-1; perhaps TRBD1 as D (6 bases). Per the germline V gene, CDR1 is LNHDA and CDR2 is SQIVND (reference sequence). Trimming stripped 7 bases from V and 2 bases from J, with 14 bases between. The CDR3 spans 14 residues. The CDR3 sequence is CASNGGRVNTEAFF. The DNA of the CDR3 is TGTGCCAGTAACGGGGGCAGAGTTAACACTGAAGCTTTCTTT.

This clone occurred once. V usage is TRBV7-2 and J usage is TRBJ1-3; D is unresolved. The germline V and J ends were trimmed by 0 bases and 2 bases, with 2 bases remaining between them. This CDR3 has 13 residues. The germline CDR1 and CDR2 sequences are SGHTA and FQGNSA. Here the CDR3 reads CASSLAAGNTIYF. CDR3 bases: TGTGCCAGCAGCTTAGCCGCTGGAAACACCATATATTTT.

The chain links TRBV10-1 to TRBJ2-5, with 10 bases that match TRBD2. The CDR3 loop spans 16 amino acids. Germline CDR1 reads WNHNN; CDR2 reads SYGVQD (reference sequence). Unmatched junction bases numbered 6, after V lost 3 bases and J lost 2 bases. CDR3 coding DNA: TGCGCCAGCAGTGACCCGGGACTAGCGTCGCAAGAGACCCAGTACTTC. Its protein product is CASSDPGLASQETQYF.

The rearrangement links TRBV4-2 to TRBJ2-1, with 12 bases that match TRBD2. V was pared by 1 base and J by 7 bases, with 8 bases of the junction left unmatched. The V gene's germline CDR1 is LGHNA and CDR2 YNFKEQ. This CDR3 comprises 17 residues. The DNA for the CDR3 is TGTGCCAGCAGCCAAGCTAGCGGGGGGGCGTTTCCGAATGAGCAGTTCTTC. This encodes CASSQASGGAFPNEQFF.

This clone came up once. The chain carries TRBV19 and TRBJ1-1, with 7 nucleotides matching TRBD1. V was clipped by 5 bases and J by 7 bases; unmatched bases: 13. CDR1 and CDR2 (germline): LNHDA, SQIVND (reference sequence). This CDR3 contains 15 residues. CDR3 sequence: CASSSPDRASIEAFF. The CDR3 DNA is TGTGCCAGTAGTTCCCCCGACAGGGCGAGCATTGAAGCTTTCTTT.

This clone was observed a single time. V gene TRBV5-6 combines with J gene TRBJ1-1; D is undetermined. The CDR3 is made up of 14 amino acids. Looked up from germline, CDR1 is SGHDT and CDR2 is YYEEEE. Trimming took 2 bases from V and 6 from J, leaving 14 bases between them. As DNA, the CDR3 is TGTGCCAGCAGCTTTAACCTGAGGACGGCTGAAGCTTTCTTT. It translates to CASSFNLRTAEAFF.

The genes are TRBV10-3 and TRBJ1-1, with D unresolved. Germline-derived CDR1 and CDR2 are ENHRY and SYGVKD. The CDR3 is made up of 14 amino acids. V gave up 0 bases and J gave up 5 bases, with 10 bases separating them. As DNA, the CDR3 is TGTGCCATCAGTGAGTCAATGGCGGAAACTGAAGCTTTCTTT. Its protein is CAISESMAETEAFF.

The chain links TRBV6-5 to TRBJ1-1; 9 bases are a match to TRBD1. Germline-derived CDR1 and CDR2 are MNHEY and SVGAGI. With V trimmed by 5 bases and J by 5 bases, 6 bases remained unmatched. This CDR3 spans 14 amino acids. The CDR3 sequence is CASSPQGASTEAFF. In DNA form, the CDR3 reads TGTGCCAGCAGTCCACAGGGGGCGAGTACTGAAGCTTTCTTT.

This chain uses TRBV18 with TRBJ2-5; 10 bases map to TRBD2. Trimming removed 2 bases from V and 5 bases from J; junction bases left unmatched: 11. From germline, CDR1 is KGHSH and CDR2 LQKENI. This CDR3 is 17 amino acids long. The CDR3 loop reads CASSPVHGSGGKETQYF. The DNA for the CDR3 is TGTGCCAGCTCACCAGTTCACGGTAGCGGGGGGAAGGAGACCCAGTACTTC.

The J gene is TRBJ2-3, the V gene TRBV5-4, with 12 bases lining up with TRBD1. V trimming: 3 bases; J trimming: 5 bases; junction bases outside the gene matches: 10. The germline CDR1 and CDR2 sequences are SGHNT and YYREEE (reference sequence). CDR3 size: 17 residues. CDR3 region: CASSYRPGQGAVDTQYF. CDR3 nucleotides: TGTGCCAGCAGCTACAGGCCGGGACAGGGGGCTGTAGATACGCAGTATTTT.

The chain links TRBV9 to TRBJ2-7; 9 bases align to TRBD1. Germline lookup yields CDR1 SGDLS and CDR2 YYNGEE. CDR3 length: 13 amino acids. With 0 bases clipped from V and 7 bases from J, the junction kept 2 bases outside the gene matches. The CDR3, as DNA: TGTGCCAGCAGCGTAGAGGACAGGGGTGAGCAGTACTTC. Translating gives CASSVEDRGEQYF.

The chain joins TRBV30 to TRBJ1-3; D gene unclear. CDR1 GTSNPN and CDR2 SVGIG come from the germline V gene (reference sequence). The ends were cut back, 8 bases at V and 0 bases at J, with 11 bases in the middle. The CDR3 has 13 residues. The CDR3 here is CALGWGSGNTIYF. CDR3 bases: TGTGCCCTAGGATGGGGCTCTGGAAACACCATATATTTT.

The V call is TRBV27, the J call TRBJ1-6; D is uncertain. The CDR3 runs 18 residues. Trimming removed 5 bases at V and 0 bases at J, with 17 bases between. CDR1 and CDR2 from the germline V gene are MNHEY and SMNVEV (reference sequence). This CDR3 is CASSLSQPRGSYNSPLHF. The CDR3 coding sequence is TGTGCCAGCAGTCTCTCCCAGCCCCGGGGCTCCTATAATTCACCCCTCCACTTT.

V gene TRBV11-2 combines with J gene TRBJ2-7; 7 bases align to TRBD1. Trimming at V came to 2 bases and at J to 0 bases, leaving 4 bases not matched to a gene. The CDR3 has 15 amino acids. Germline CDR1 and CDR2: SGHAT and FQNNGV. In DNA, the CDR3 is TGTGCCAGCAGCTTATACAGGGGAACCTCCTACGAGCAGTACTTC. Protein sequence: CASSLYRGTSYEQYF.

The V call is TRBV4-2, the J call TRBJ2-5, with no clear D. V lost 1 base and J lost 5, with 14 bases in between. The germline V gene encodes CDR1 LGHNA and CDR2 YNFKEQ. The CDR3 sequence is 15 residues long. The CDR3 here is CASSQAPPGRETQYF. Here the CDR3 DNA reads TGTGCCAGCAGCCAAGCCCCCCCCGGCCGGGAGACCCAGTACTTC.

This chain uses TRBV6-1 with TRBJ1-2; a weak D match, TRBD1 (6 bases). Germline lookup yields CDR1 MNHNS and CDR2 SASEGT. The V end was cut by 2 bases, the J end by 4 bases, with 14 bases between. This CDR3 comprises 15 residues. The CDR3 nucleotides are TGTGCCAGCAGTGAACAAAGGGGGTCCATCTATGGCTACACCTTC. Protein: CASSEQRGSIYGYTF.

V usage is TRBV25-1 and J usage is TRBJ2-3; the D is unclear. Trimming took off 4 bases at V and 6 bases at J, with 17 bases between the two ends. The CDR3 is made up of 15 amino acids. Germline V gives CDR1 MGHDK, CDR2 SYGVNS. The CDR3 region is CASSAPGPGIDTQYF. The DNA for the CDR3 is TGTGCCAGCAGTGCCCCCGGGCCAGGAATTGATACGCAGTATTTT. The entire variable domain, with the rest obtained from reference TRBV25-1 and TRBJ2-3, is as follows: EADIYQTPRYLVIGTGKKITLECSQTMGHDKMYWYQQDPGMELHLIHYSYGVNSTEKGDLSSESTVSRIRTEHFPLTLESARPSHTSQYLCASSAPGPGIDTQYFGPGTRLTVL.